The 14 T cell receptor beta chains below were found in one sample sequenced in a study of response to subunit inactivated influenza vaccine. TCRdb recomputed calls from the RT-PCR reads with MiXCR, one row per CDR3 protein. The profile shows around 530,000 distinct CDR3 sequences, about an eighth of them singletons. This material consisted of PBMCs from blood, taken on the day of vaccination. Source of these receptors: a man aged 50 to 59 who received an inactivated influenza vaccine.

This clonotype was seen a handful of times. This rearrangement joins TRBV27 to TRBJ1-5; the match to TRBD1 covers 9 bases. This CDR3 is 15 amino acids long. CDR1 and CDR2 (germline): MNHEY, SMNVEV (reference sequence). With 4 bases clipped from V and 5 bases from J, the junction kept 6 bases outside the gene matches. The CDR3 protein is CASSYLQGAYQPQHF. The CDR3 DNA reads as TGTGCCAGCAGTTATTTACAGGGGGCTTATCAGCCCCAGCATTTT.

This clonotype has at least ten counts. The V gene is TRBV5-1, the J gene TRBJ2-7; TRBD1 matches 8 bases. From germline, CDR1 is SGHRS and CDR2 YFSETQ. J lost 4 bases, V lost 4 bases, and 7 bases had no gene match. The CDR3 contains 14 residues. CDR3 DNA: TGCGCCAGCAGCCCGCCGGGACAGGATTACGAGCAGTACTTC. The encoded protein is CASSPPGQDYEQYF.

The chain couples TRBV20-1 to TRBJ2-7; 11 bases map to TRBD2. This CDR3 region has 18 residues. Looked up from germline, CDR1 is DFQATT and CDR2 is SNEGSKA (reference sequence). V lost 0 bases, J lost 5 bases, and 15 bases stayed unmatched. CDR3 DNA sequence: TGCAGTGCTAGAGATGAGTCGTTGTCTAGCGGGAGGCTCAACGAGCAGTACTTC. It is translated as CSARDESLSSGRLNEQYF.

This chain connects TRBV4-3 to TRBJ2-7, with 8 nucleotides matching TRBD1. V was pared by 2 bases and J by 5 bases, with 2 bases of the junction left unmatched. From germline, CDR1 is LGHNA and CDR2 YSLEER. The CDR3 extends over 13 amino acids. CDR3 in DNA: TGCGCCAGCAGCCAAAGGACAGGGCACGAGCAGTACTTC. It is translated as CASSQRTGHEQYF.

This clonotype was counted only a few times. The rearrangement joins TRBV5-1 to TRBJ1-1; TRBD1 matches 9 bases. V lost 5 bases and J lost 6; bases outside the gene matches: 11. The CDR3 is made up of 15 amino acids. The germline CDR1 and CDR2 sequences are SGHRS and YFSETQ. DNA for the CDR3: TGCGCCAGCAGAGATACCCGACAGGGGGTTGCTGAAGCTTTCTTT. Protein sequence: CASRDTRQGVAEAFF.

This clonotype was found a few times. V is TRBV28 and J is TRBJ2-1; unclear D gene. Per germline, CDR1 MDHEN and CDR2 SYDVKM. The CDR3 runs 16 residues. The V end lost 2 bases, the J end lost 4 bases, and 15 bases lay between the germline ends. CDR3 region: CASSLVGETSYNEQFF. In nucleotides, the CDR3 is TGTGCCAGCAGTTTAGTAGGAGAGACCTCTTACAATGAGCAGTTCTTC.

This clonotype turned up a few times. This sequence joins TRBV6-2 or TRBV6-3 and TRBJ2-7, with TRBD1 identical over 9 bases. Per the germline V gene, CDR1 is MNHEY and CDR2 is SVGEGT. The CDR3 consists of 14 residues. V was pared by 10 bases and J by 9 bases, with 16 bases of the junction left unmatched. CDR3 nucleotide sequence: TGTGCCACCTTCGCCGGGACAGGGAGCCTCGGGCAGTACTTC. Translating gives CATFAGTGSLGQYF.

This clonotype was recorded a few times. This rearrangement joins TRBV20-1 to TRBJ2-1; 10 nucleotides line up with TRBD2. The V segment lost 5 bases and the J segment 0 bases; nucleotides outside the gene matches: 7. CDR1 and CDR2 from the germline V gene are DFQATT and SNEGSKA (reference sequence). This CDR3 contains 16 residues. The CDR3 region has the DNA TGCAGTGCTCATCGGACTAGCGGAAGCTCCTACAATGAGCAGTTCTTC. As protein: CSAHRTSGSSYNEQFF.

This clonotype was found many times. This CDR3 is CASSLPRQDNTEAFF. CDR3 in DNA: TGTGCCAGCAGCTTACCGCGACAGGATAACACTGAAGCTTTCTTT. J is TRBJ1-1 and V is TRBV11-2; perhaps TRBD1 as D (6 bases). The germline V gene has CDR1 SGHAT and CDR2 FQNNGV. The V end lost 2 bases, the J end lost 2 bases, and 12 bases lay between the germline ends. This CDR3 is built from 15 residues.

As to this clonotype: Sequence at one end of the junction differs from germline and may be a read error. The chain joins TRBV4-3 to TRBJ1-2; D remains unclear. The CDR3 extends over 13 amino acids. Germline lookup yields CDR1 LGHNA and CDR2 YSLEER. The CDR3 protein is CASSQEGLLGFAF. The DNA for the CDR3 is TGCGCCAGCAGCCAAGAAGGCCTCTTAGGATTCGCCTTC.

The chain combines TRBV2 with TRBJ1-6; D gene uncertain. The V and J ends lost 4 bases and 11 bases respectively, with 6 bases between them. Germline V gives CDR1 SNHLY, CDR2 FYNNEI. The CDR3 extends over 11 amino acids. This CDR3 reads CASSARPPLHF. CDR3 nucleotides: TGTGCCAGCAGTGCCCGTCCACCCCTCCACTTT.

The chain links TRBV6-5 to TRBJ2-1; D remains ambiguous. Germline assignment: CDR1 MNHEY and CDR2 SVGAGI. V was cut by 2 bases and J by 10 bases, with 15 bases left in between. The length of the CDR3 is 14 residues. The CDR3 nucleotides read TGTGCCAGCAGTTACGGCGTTAGGGCCCGGGAGCAGTTCTTC. As protein: CASSYGVRAREQFF.

The table lists this clonotype with many counts. The rearrangement joins TRBV27 to TRBJ2-7, with 7 bases matching TRBD1. Germline V gene lookup returns CDR1 MNHEY and CDR2 SMNVEV (reference sequence). The V gene end was trimmed by 2 bases and the J gene end by 6 bases; junction bases not matched to a gene: 4. The CDR3 runs 13 residues. In DNA form, the CDR3 reads TGTGCCAGCAGTTTAAACCCAGGGGGCGAGCAGTACTTC. It is translated as CASSLNPGGEQYF.

There are many counts of this clonotype. The chain carries TRBV20-1 and TRBJ1-2; unclear D gene. The CDR3 covers 14 residues. Germline V gene data show CDR1 as DFQATT and CDR2 as SNEGSKA (reference sequence). The germline V and J ends were trimmed by 0 bases and 3 bases, with 11 bases remaining between them. Here the CDR3 DNA reads TGCAGTGCTAGAGATTTCGGCAGAGACTATGGCTACACCTTC. Amino acid sequence: CSARDFGRDYGYTF.